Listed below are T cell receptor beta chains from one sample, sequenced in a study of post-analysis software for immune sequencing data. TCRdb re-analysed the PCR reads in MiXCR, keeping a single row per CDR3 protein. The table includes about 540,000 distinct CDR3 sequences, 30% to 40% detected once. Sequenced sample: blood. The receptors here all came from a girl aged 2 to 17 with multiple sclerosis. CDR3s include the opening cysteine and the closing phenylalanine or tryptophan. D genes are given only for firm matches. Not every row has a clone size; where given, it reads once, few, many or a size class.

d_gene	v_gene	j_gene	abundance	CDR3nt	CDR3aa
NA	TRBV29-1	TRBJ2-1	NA	TGCAGCTCCGCTATTGGGGAGACCCAGTTCTTC	CSSAIGETQFF
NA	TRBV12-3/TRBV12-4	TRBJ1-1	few	TGTGCCAGCAACTACAACGGACAGACTGAAGCTTTCTTT	CASNYNGQTEAFF
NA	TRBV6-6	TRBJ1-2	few	TGTGCCAGCAGACAGGGTTTGGGCTATGGCTACACCTTC	CASRQGLGYGYTF
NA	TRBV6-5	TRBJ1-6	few	TGTGCCAGCACGATCTCCTATAATTCACCCCTCCACTTT	CASTISYNSPLHF
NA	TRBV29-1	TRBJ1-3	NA	TGCAGCGTTGAAGAGCCGTCCTCTGGAAACACCATATATTTT	CSVEEPSSGNTIYF
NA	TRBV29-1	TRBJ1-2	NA	TGCAGCGTTGGGGACTTAGCTAACTATGGCTACACCTTC	CSVGDLANYGYTF
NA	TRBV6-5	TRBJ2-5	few	TGTGCCAGCAGTTATGGCGGGGACCAAGAGACCCAGTACTTC	CASSYGGDQETQYF
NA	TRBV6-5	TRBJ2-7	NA	TGTGCCAGCAGGGGACCCAATGCCCCCTACGAGCAGTACTTC	CASRGPNAPYEQYF
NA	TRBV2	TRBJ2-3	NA	TGTGCCAGCAGGGCTGGGACAATAGATACGCAGTATTTT	CASRAGTIDTQYF
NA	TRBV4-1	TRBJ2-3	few	TGCGCCAGCAGCCAAGATACTTGGGGGGATACGCAGTATTTT	CASSQDTWGDTQYF
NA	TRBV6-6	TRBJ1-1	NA	TGTGCCAGCAGTTACCAACAGGGATGGGCTGAAGCTTTCTTT	CASSYQQGWAEAFF
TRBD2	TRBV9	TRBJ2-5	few	TGTGCCAGCAGCGTAGCTACTAGCGGGGGATCTCAAGAGACCCAGTACTTC	CASSVATSGGSQETQYF
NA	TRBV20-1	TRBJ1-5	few	TGCAGTGCCCACCGGGCCTCTAGCAATCAGCCCCAGCATTTT	CSAHRASSNQPQHF
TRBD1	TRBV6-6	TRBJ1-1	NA	TGTGCCAGCACCAACAGGGGAAGCGGGGACACTGAAGCTTTCTTT	CASTNRGSGDTEAFF
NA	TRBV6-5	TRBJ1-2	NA	TGTGCCAGCAGCTCTCGGGGGGATGGGAACTATGGCTACACCTTC	CASSSRGDGNYGYTF
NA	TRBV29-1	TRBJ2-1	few	TGCAGCGCCGGAGCAGTAGCCTATGGTGAGCAGTTCTTC	CSAGAVAYGEQFF
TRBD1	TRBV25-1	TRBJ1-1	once	TGTGCCAGCGGTTGGACAGGGATGAATGAAGCTTTCTTT	CASGWTGMNEAFF
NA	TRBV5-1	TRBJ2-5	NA	TGCGCCAGCAGCTTCACAGGGGACTACATTACCGAAGAGACCCAGTACTTC	CASSFTGDYITEETQYF
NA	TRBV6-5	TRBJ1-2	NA	TGTGCCAGCAGGGGGGGCAGGCGGTATGGCTACACCTTC	CASRGGRRYGYTF
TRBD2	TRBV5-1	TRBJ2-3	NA	TGCGCCAGCAGCTTGGAGGCTAGCGGGAGCGGGAATACGCAGTATTTT	CASSLEASGSGNTQYF
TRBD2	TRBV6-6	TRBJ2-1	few	TGTGCCAGCAGTTACCCGCTAGCGGGGGGGCGAAACAATGAGCAGTTCTTC	CASSYPLAGGRNNEQFF
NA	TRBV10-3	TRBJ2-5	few	TGTGCCATCAGTGACTGGCAGGGGGAGACCCAGTACTTC	CAISDWQGETQYF
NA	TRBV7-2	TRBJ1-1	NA	TGTGCCAGCAGCTTCTTCAACAGCCGGAACACTGAAGCTTTCTTT	CASSFFNSRNTEAFF
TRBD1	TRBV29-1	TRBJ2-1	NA	TGCAGCGTCCGACAGGGCACTGAGCAGTTCTTC	CSVRQGTEQFF
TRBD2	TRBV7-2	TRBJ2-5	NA	TGTGCCAGCAGCTCGGGGGGGGGCGAAGAGACCCAGTACTTC	CASSSGGGEETQYF
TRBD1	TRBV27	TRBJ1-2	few	TGTGCCAGCCGACAGGGGGCGATTGGCTACACCTTC	CASRQGAIGYTF
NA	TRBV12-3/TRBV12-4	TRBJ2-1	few	TGTGCCAGCGGCGGTGGGGGTCGCCCCTACAATGAGCAGTTCTTC	CASGGGGRPYNEQFF
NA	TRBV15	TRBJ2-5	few	TGTGCCACCAGCTTTACTTACGGGGCAAAAGAGACCCAGTACTTC	CATSFTYGAKETQYF
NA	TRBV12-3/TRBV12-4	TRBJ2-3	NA	TGTGCCAGCAGTTTCGATATCGCAGATACGCAGTATTTT	CASSFDIADTQYF
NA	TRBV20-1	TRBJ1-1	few	TGCAGTGCACCCCGCTCAACCCGGGAGGGCCAGATGAACACTGAAGCTTTCTTT	CSAPRSTREGQMNTEAFF
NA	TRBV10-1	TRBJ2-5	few	TGCGCCAGCAGTGATCCGGGAAGCGAAGAGACCCAGTACTTC	CASSDPGSEETQYF
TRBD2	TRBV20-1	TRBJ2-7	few	TGCAGTGCTGCCCCATCGACTAGCGGGGGGTGCGAGCAGTACTTC	CSAAPSTSGGCEQYF
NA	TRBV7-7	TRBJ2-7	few	TGTGCTAGCAGCTTAGCTGGGGGGCCCTCCTACGAGCAGTACTTC	CASSLAGGPSYEQYF
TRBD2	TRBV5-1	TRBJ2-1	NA	TGCGCCAGCAGCTCGGGGACTAGCGGGGATGAGCAGTTCTTC	CASSSGTSGDEQFF
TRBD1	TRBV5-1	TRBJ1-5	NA	TGCGCCAGCAGCGTAGGGACAGGCCAAGGAAGCCAGCCCCAGCATTTT	CASSVGTGQGSQPQHF
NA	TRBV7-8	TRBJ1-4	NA	TGTGCCAGCAGCTTAGTACAGAACCCTAGACTGTTTTTT	CASSLVQNPRLFF
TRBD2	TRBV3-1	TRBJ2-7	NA	TGTGCCAGCAGTAAAACCTGGACTAGCGGGAGCTACGAGCAGTACTTC	CASSKTWTSGSYEQYF
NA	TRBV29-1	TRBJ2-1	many	TGCAGCGTTGATGGGCAGGTGGTAAGGTCCTACAATGAGCAGTTCTTC	CSVDGQVVRSYNEQFF
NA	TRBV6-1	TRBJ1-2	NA	TGTGCCAGCACAGTCTCCAACTATGGCTACACCTTC	CASTVSNYGYTF
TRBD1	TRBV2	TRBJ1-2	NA	TGTGCCAGCTTAGGGCGTGAAGGGGGCGGTCGACCGGACTATGGCTACACCTTC	CASLGREGGGRPDYGYTF
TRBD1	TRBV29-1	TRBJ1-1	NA	TGCAGCGCTCTGACCCGGACAGGTAGGACTGAAGCTTTCTTT	CSALTRTGRTEAFF
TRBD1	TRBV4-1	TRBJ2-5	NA	TGCGCCAGCAGCCAACTGGACAGGGGGTTGGTAGAGACCCAGTACTTC	CASSQLDRGLVETQYF
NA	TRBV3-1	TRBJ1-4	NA	TGTGCCAGCAGCCGAAAACTTCTGGGGTTGGAAAAACTGTTTTTT	CASSRKLLGLEKLFF
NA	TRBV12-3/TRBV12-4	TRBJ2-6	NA	TGTGCCAGCAGATTGACCTTCTCTGGGGCCAACATCCTGACTTTC	CASRLTFSGANILTF